This passage covers 29 T cell receptor beta chains from one sample sequenced in a study of OX40 agonist ivuxolimab in advanced cancers. Assay used: immunoSEQ multiplex PCR; TCRdb lists only in-frame clones, some missing. The repertoire holds roughly 66,000 clones, roughly 80% seen once, with roughly 2.4% in the top ten. Sample: CD4+ or CD8+ T cells sorted from blood, taken in a trial of the OX40 agonist ivuxolimab. These receptors were collected from an adult with an advanced solid tumor such as melanoma, head and neck, liver or kidney cancer.

The sample holds one count of this clone. The V and J genes are TRBV15 and TRBJ2-3; D is tentatively TRBD1 or TRBD2 (6 bases each). V shed 7 bases and J shed 3 bases, with 14 bases lying between them. The CDR3 loop spans 14 amino acids. Germline V gene data show CDR1 as LNHNV and CDR2 as YYDKDF (reference sequence). For the CDR3, the DNA is TGTGCCACCAAGAGTGGGGGGCGGACAGATACGCAGTATTTT. Translating it yields CATKSGGRTDTQYF.

This clone was found once. The rearrangement uses TRBV30 and TRBJ1-1, with TRBD1 as a possible D gene (5 bases). Germline CDR1 is GTSNPN and CDR2 is SVGIG (reference sequence). CDR3 length: 12 residues. V gave up 5 bases and J gave up 6 bases, with 13 bases separating them. The CDR3 reads CAWDQDTPEAFF. CDR3 coding DNA: TGTGCCTGGGACCAGGACACACCTGAAGCTTTCTTT.

The chain joins TRBV6-4 to TRBJ2-1, with a weak D call TRBD2 (6 bases). Germline V gene data show CDR1 as MRHNA and CDR2 as SNTAGT. This CDR3 region has 17 residues. Deletions cut 2 bases from V and 8 bases from J, with 22 bases between. The DNA of the CDR3 is TGTGCCAGCAGTGACAATCCGACAGCGGGCCCGGGGGATGAGCAGTTCTTC. Encoded protein: CASSDNPTAGPGDEQFF.

This chain joins TRBV7-2 and TRBJ1-1; the D gene is possibly TRBD1 (5 bases). The germline CDR1 and CDR2 sequences are SGHTA and FQGNSA. The CDR3 spans 17 residues. Trimming pared 2 bases from V and 0 bases from J, leaving 16 bases between. The CDR3 loop is CASSLLGSGHMNTEAFF. As DNA, the CDR3 is TGTGCCAGCAGCTTACTGGGGTCCGGACACATGAACACTGAAGCTTTCTTT.

The count of this clone is one. The V and J genes are TRBV4-2 and TRBJ1-2, with TRBD1 matching over 8 bases. CDR3 length: 16 residues. Per the germline V gene, CDR1 is LGHNA and CDR2 is YNFKEQ. V lost 1 base and J lost 2; bases outside the gene matches: 6. CDR3 bases: TGTGCCAGCAGCCAAGTTGGACAGGGAACCAACTATGGCTACACCTTC. Translated: CASSQVGQGTNYGYTF.

The chain combines TRBV5-1 with TRBJ2-5; TRBD1 aligns across 8 bases. CDR3 size: 17 residues. Germline loops: CDR1 SGHRS, CDR2 YFSETQ. J was trimmed by 1 base and V by 0 bases; bases with no gene match: 8. CDR3 loop: CASSLGGQGRIQETQYF. The CDR3 coding sequence is TGCGCCAGCAGCTTGGGAGGACAGGGCCGAATCCAAGAGACCCAGTACTTC.

The chain recombines TRBV7-9 with TRBJ2-2, with D unresolved. V dropped 1 base and J dropped 1 base, with 4 bases sitting between them. Germline V gene data show CDR1 as SEHNR and CDR2 as FQNEAQ (reference sequence). The CDR3 is 14 amino acids. CDR3 region: CASSLGGNTGELFF. The DNA for the CDR3 is TGTGCCAGCAGCTTAGGCGGGAACACCGGGGAGCTGTTTTTT.

This rearrangement joins TRBV4-3 to TRBJ1-4, with 11 bases lining up with TRBD1. After removal of 2 bases from V and 3 bases from J, the junction contained 8 bases not matched to a gene. Germline CDR1 LGHNA, CDR2 YSLEER. The CDR3 consists of 18 residues. The CDR3 sequence is CASSQRTGGAEANEKLFF. CDR3 nucleotides: TGCGCCAGCAGCCAAAGGACAGGGGGCGCTGAGGCTAATGAAAAACTGTTTTTT.

The genes are TRBV6-1 and TRBJ1-2; D not resolved. The CDR3 consists of 14 residues. V gave up 4 bases and J gave up 0 bases, with 9 bases separating them. The germline V gene has CDR1 MNHNS and CDR2 SASEGT. In nucleotides, the CDR3 is TGTGCCAGCAGTGGAAAGGAGTCTAACTATGGCTACACCTTC. Translated: CASSGKESNYGYTF.

This chain uses TRBV27 with TRBJ2-5; 9 nucleotides align to TRBD1. This CDR3 comprises 14 residues. The germline V gene encodes CDR1 MNHEY and CDR2 SMNVEV (reference sequence). Trimming at V came to 6 bases and at J to 5 bases, leaving 7 bases not matched to a gene. Written as DNA, the CDR3 is TGTGCCAGCAGGGTCGGGACAGGGCGCGAGACCCAGTACTTC. The encoded protein is CASRVGTGRETQYF.

The chain joins TRBV12-5 to TRBJ2-2; 8 bases align to TRBD1. The V gene's germline CDR1 is LGHNT and CDR2 FRNRAP. This CDR3 has 17 residues. Trimming at V came to 0 bases and at J to 3 bases, leaving 6 bases not matched to a gene. For the CDR3, the DNA is TGTGCTAGTGGTTTGGTCGCGGGACAGGTTTACACCGGGGAGCTGTTTTTT. Residues: CASGLVAGQVYTGELFF. Full variable domain (remainder filled in from reference TRBV12-5 and TRBJ2-2): DARVTQTPRHKVTEMGQEVTMRCQPILGHNTVFWYRQTMMQGLELLAYFRNRAPLDDSGMPKDRFSAEMPDATLATLKIQPSEPRDSAVYFCASGLVAGQVYTGELFFGEGSRLTVL.

This clone came up once. The chain combines TRBV7-8 with TRBJ1-4; 7 bases fit TRBD1. This CDR3 is 15 amino acids long. Germline trimming cut 1 base from V and 5 bases from J; bases unmatched to any gene: 4. Germline V gene data show CDR1 as SGHVS and CDR2 as FQNEAQ. Here the CDR3 DNA reads TGTGCCAGCAGCTTAGGGGGACAGCGAAATGAAAAACTGTTTTTT. It is translated as CASSLGGQRNEKLFF.

To note about this clone: Germline and junction disagree at one end, which may indicate a read error. The V gene is TRBV5-1, the J gene TRBJ2-3; 11 bases match TRBD2. The CDR3 is made up of 15 amino acids. Germline lookup yields CDR1 SGHRS and CDR2 YFSETQ. The CDR3 coding sequence is TGCGCCAGCAGCGGGACTAGCGGTTTGCTCGCTGGGGATACGTTT. Protein: CASSGTSGLLAGDTF.

Points on this clone: An end of the junction does not agree with germline; a read error may underlie this. The chain combines TRBV28 with TRBJ2-7; D might be TRBD2 (6 bases). Looked up from germline, CDR1 is MDHEN and CDR2 is SYDVKM. This CDR3 spans 14 amino acids. For the CDR3, the DNA is TGTGCCAGCAGGTACACCCCAATGGAGGGGCCCTCATTATTC. The encoded protein is CASRYTPMEGPSLF.

V usage is TRBV19 and J usage is TRBJ1-3; no reliable D call. Trimming pared 3 bases from V and 0 bases from J, leaving 6 bases between. Germline loops: CDR1 LNHDA, CDR2 SQIVND (reference sequence). This CDR3 spans 14 amino acids. CDR3 sequence (DNA): TGTGCCAGTAGTATTTTTGACTCTGGAAACACCATATATTTT. Translating gives CASSIFDSGNTIYF.

The chain couples TRBV2 to TRBJ1-1; D is unresolved. Germline lookup yields CDR1 SNHLY and CDR2 FYNNEI. This CDR3 has 17 amino acids. Trimming pared 0 bases from V and 4 bases from J, leaving 18 bases between. The CDR3 loop is CASSEAGSRIRGTEAFF. The CDR3 DNA is TGTGCCAGCAGTGAAGCTGGTTCGAGGATCCGGGGCACTGAAGCTTTCTTT.

This sequence joins TRBV18 and TRBJ1-3; possible D gene TRBD1, 6 bases. V was pared by 0 bases and J by 4 bases, with 10 bases between. Germline loops: CDR1 KGHSH, CDR2 LQKENI. The CDR3 covers 15 residues. The CDR3 nucleotides read TGTGCCAGCTCACCACCGGGGACATCAGGAAACACCATATATTTT. Translated, it gives CASSPPGTSGNTIYF.

This sequence joins TRBV5-1 and TRBJ2-1, with 9 bases identical to TRBD1. The CDR3 covers 16 residues. Trimming took 5 bases from V and 2 from J; bases not matched to a gene: 8. CDR1 and CDR2 from the germline V gene are SGHRS and YFSETQ. The CDR3 bases are TGCGCCAGCAGGACTTTGACAGGGGGTCCCTACAATGAGCAGTTCTTC. It encodes CASRTLTGGPYNEQFF.

The chain has TRBV28 and TRBJ2-2; 9 bases agree with TRBD1. The trim removed 5 bases at V and 7 bases at J, leaving 8 bases unmatched. This CDR3 region has 15 residues. The V gene's germline CDR1 is MDHEN and CDR2 SYDVKM. Here the CDR3 DNA reads TGTGCCAGCAGTCACGCTGGGACAGGGCACGGGGAGCTGTTTTTT. Amino acid sequence: CASSHAGTGHGELFF.

The V gene is TRBV6-5, the J gene TRBJ2-7; 10 bases map to TRBD2. CDR1 is MNHEY, CDR2 SVGAGI, per germline. The CDR3 runs to 12 residues. The ends lost 8 bases at V and 6 bases at J; junction bases unmatched: 4. CDR3 DNA: TGTGCCAGCGGGCTAGCGGGAGCCGAGCAGTACTTC. This translates into CASGLAGAEQYF.

V and J are TRBV7-2 and TRBJ2-2; D gene unclear. Germline assignment: CDR1 SGHTA and CDR2 FQGNSA. This CDR3 spans 13 amino acids. V gave up 1 base and J gave up 6 bases, with 6 bases separating them. CDR3 sequence (DNA): TGTGCCAGCAGCTTAGTTCCTCCCGGGGAGCTGTTTTTT. Protein product: CASSLVPPGELFF.

This sequence joins TRBV11-2 and TRBJ2-1; TRBD2 matches 8 bases. The CDR3 totals 14 residues. V was pared by 6 bases and J by 3 bases, with 4 bases of the junction left unmatched. Germline assignment: CDR1 SGHAT and CDR2 FQNNGV. The CDR3: CASSIAGIYNEQFF. CDR3 DNA: TGTGCCAGCAGTATAGCGGGGATCTACAATGAGCAGTTCTTC.

The rearrangement uses TRBV7-2 and TRBJ2-5; TRBD1 agrees at 9 bases. The V gene end was trimmed by 6 bases and the J gene end by 5 bases; junction bases not matched to a gene: 7. The CDR3 has 14 residues. The V gene's germline CDR1 is SGHTA and CDR2 FQGNSA. The CDR3 nucleotides read TGTGCCAGCAGAGCTACAGGGGGCCAGGAGACCCAGTACTTC. Translating gives CASRATGGQETQYF.

The V gene is TRBV19, the J gene TRBJ2-1; TRBD2 aligns across 9 bases. This CDR3 contains 16 residues. V shed 4 bases and J 6 bases; nucleotides not matched to a gene: 10. Germline CDR1 LNHDA, CDR2 SQIVND (reference sequence). CDR3 residues: CASSTLAGVPPNEQFF. CDR3 bases: TGTGCCAGTAGTACCTTAGCGGGAGTTCCCCCCAATGAGCAGTTCTTC.

The J gene is TRBJ2-5, the V gene TRBV15; 12 bases map to TRBD2. The V and J ends lost 2 bases and 5 bases, in that order; junction bases with no gene match: 15. CDR1 and CDR2 (germline): LNHNV, YYDKDF (reference sequence). This CDR3 has 19 amino acids. The CDR3 DNA reads TGTGCCACCAGCAGAAAAGCTCTAGCGGGAGGGCCTGGGGGGGAGACCCAGTACTTC. Translated, it gives CATSRKALAGGPGGETQYF.

This chain links TRBV28 with TRBJ1-1; D perhaps matches TRBD1 (5 bases). CDR3 length: 16 amino acids. Between the trimmed V and J ends, which lost 3 bases and 0 bases, there was a span of 14 bases. CDR1 and CDR2 from the germline V gene are MDHEN and SYDVKM. The DNA of the CDR3 is TGTGCCAGCAGTTTTTCGAGGACACTCATGAACACTGAAGCTTTCTTT. Protein product: CASSFSRTLMNTEAFF.

The rearrangement uses TRBV5-1 and TRBJ2-7; perhaps TRBD1 as D (6 bases). V lost 0 bases and J lost 4, with 17 bases in between. The CDR3 covers 16 residues. Germline V lookup: CDR1 SGHRS, CDR2 YFSETQ. CDR3 loop: CASSLAVGTGLYEQYF. In DNA form, the CDR3 reads TGCGCCAGCAGCTTGGCCGTAGGCACAGGGTTGTACGAGCAGTACTTC.

The chain has TRBV9 and TRBJ1-2; 8 positions match TRBD1. The CDR3 runs 13 residues. CDR1 SGDLS and CDR2 YYNGEE come from the germline V gene. The junction had 0 bases not matched to a gene; V was cut back by 3 bases and J by 2 bases. The CDR3 here is CASSGQGNYGYTF. CDR3 in DNA: TGTGCCAGCAGCGGACAGGGGAACTATGGCTACACCTTC.

DNA for the CDR3: TGTGCCAGTAGTATAGCCCTAGGGGTATGGGAGACCCAGTACTTC. It yields the protein CASSIALGVWETQYF. This chain connects TRBV19 to TRBJ2-5, with TRBD1 as a possible D gene (5 bases). Trimming shortened V by 1 base and J by 5 bases, and 14 bases separated the two germline ends. The germline V gene has CDR1 LNHDA and CDR2 SQIVND (reference sequence). The CDR3 covers 15 residues. Using reference TRBV19 and TRBJ2-5 for the parts outside the CDR3, the full variable domain is DGGITQSPKYLFRKEGQNVTLSCEQNLNHDAMYWYRQDPGQGLRLIYYSQIVNDFQKGDIAEGYSVSREKKESFPLTVTSAQKNPTAFYLCASSIALGVWETQYFGPGTRLLVL.